This entry concerns a single T cell receptor beta chain. This entry is derived from a study of blood T cell repertoires in COVID-19. Whole-study context: Acute and convalescent COVID-19 specimens originated in the United States, Italy and Spain.

The authors' processing: It was from reference gene primer amplification that nucleated cell counts were estimated. Assay: immunoSEQ multiplex PCR; the TCRdb copy retains only in-frame clones and omits some. D and trimming come from the DNA, and the V and J calls and clone size come from that table. The table lists hundreds of thousands of clones, around 85% of them singletons. The V and J ends lost 2 bases and 0 bases respectively, with 7 bases between them. Germline assignment: CDR1 KGHSH and CDR2 LQKENI. The CDR3 is made up of 14 amino acids. The clonotype was recovered from a man in his forties with acute or convalescent COVID-19. The rearrangement links TRBV18 to TRBJ1-2; D ambiguous. The sequenced sample consisted of peripheral blood. The CDR3 is CASSPAGANYGYTF. Here the CDR3 DNA reads TGTGCCAGCTCACCAGCCGGAGCTAACTATGGCTACACCTTC.